The 20 T cell receptor beta chains reported below all come from one sample, sequenced in a study of response to subunit inactivated influenza vaccine. TCRdb re-called the RT-PCR reads with MiXCR, one entry per CDR3 protein. This table holds under 850,000 distinct CDR3 sequences, around 20% found once. The source material was PBMCs from blood, sampled about 5 days after vaccination. The receptors were gathered from a man over 45 who received an inactivated influenza vaccine.

Note on this clonotype: Mismatch with germline at one junction end may stem from a read error. CDR3 sequence: CASSLEGQGTTTEAFF. In DNA form, the CDR3 reads TGTGCTAGCAGCTTAGAGGGACAGGGGACCACTACTGAAGCTTTCTTT. V and J are TRBV7-7 and TRBJ1-1; 10 bases are shared with TRBD1. This CDR3 has 16 residues. Germline CDR1 SSHAT, CDR2 FNYEAQ (reference sequence).

The rearrangement joins TRBV10-3 to TRBJ1-3; 8 bases map to TRBD1. CDR3 length: 19 residues. In germline, CDR1 is ENHRY, CDR2 SYGVKD. J gave up 0 bases and V 2 bases, and 12 bases lay outside the gene matches. The CDR3 region is CAISELLSDRGHSGNTIYF. In DNA, the CDR3 is TGTGCCATCAGTGAGCTCCTATCCGACAGGGGACACTCTGGAAACACCATATATTTT.

This clonotype was detected only a few times. The chain links TRBV5-1 to TRBJ2-7; 12 nucleotides match TRBD2. Germline V gene lookup returns CDR1 SGHRS and CDR2 YFSETQ. The CDR3 is made up of 16 amino acids. V lost 5 bases to trimming and J lost 5 bases; unmatched junction nucleotides: 11. The CDR3 DNA reads as TGCGCCAGCAGTAGCACGACTAGCGGGAGTTCCAACGAGCAGTACTTC. Its protein is CASSSTTSGSSNEQYF. The complete variable domain, with remaining parts taken from reference TRBV5-1 and TRBJ2-7, reads KAGVTQTPRYLIKTRGQQVTLSCSPISGHRSVSWYQQTPGQGLQFLFEYFSETQRNKGNFPGRFSGRQFSNSRSEMNVSTLELGDSALYLCASSSTTSGSSNEQYFGPGTRLTVT.

The V gene is TRBV29-1, the J gene TRBJ2-1; 13 nucleotides align to TRBD2. The CDR3 has 14 amino acids. V was pared by 8 bases and J by 8 bases, with 9 bases of the junction left unmatched. Germline V gives CDR1 SQVTM, CDR2 ANQGSEA. CDR3 sequence reads: CSIWTSGSGDEQFF. CDR3 sequence (DNA): TGCAGCATTTGGACTAGCGGGAGTGGCGATGAGCAGTTCTTC.

This clonotype showed up just once. One junction end does not reproduce the germline sequence, and a read error may be involved. This chain links TRBV7-2 with TRBJ2-1; tentatively, D is TRBD2 (5 bases). Germline V gene lookup returns CDR1 SGHTA and CDR2 FQGNSA. CDR3 length: 13 residues. The DNA for the CDR3 is TGTGCCTGCAGCCCTAGTCGGAGGAATGAGCAGTTCTTC. It yields the protein CACSPSRRNEQFF. Drawing the rest from reference TRBV7-2 and TRBJ2-1, the complete variable domain is GAGVSQSPSNKVTEKGKDVELRCDPISGHTALYWYRQSLGQGLEFLIYFQGNSAPDKSGLPSDRFSAERTGGSVSTLTIQRTQQEDSAVYLCACSPSRRNEQFFGPGTRLTVL.

This clonotype has a count of ten or more. V is TRBV5-1 and J is TRBJ1-1; D might be TRBD1 (5 bases). CDR1 and CDR2 from the germline V gene are SGHRS and YFSETQ. The CDR3 loop spans 15 amino acids. V was pared by 4 bases and J by 5 bases, with 18 bases between. CDR3 nucleotides: TGCGCCAGCAGCCAGCAGGAAGGGGCGAGGACTGAAGCTTTCTTT. Protein: CASSQQEGARTEAFF. Complete variable domain (other parts from reference TRBV5-1 and TRBJ1-1): KAGVTQTPRYLIKTRGQQVTLSCSPISGHRSVSWYQQTPGQGLQFLFEYFSETQRNKGNFPGRFSGRQFSNSRSEMNVSTLELGDSALYLCASSQQEGARTEAFFGQGTRLTVV.

In nucleotides, the CDR3 is TGTGCCAGCAGTTTTTTAGACAACTATGGCTACACCTTC. Amino acids: CASSFLDNYGYTF. This rearrangement joins TRBV6-6 to TRBJ1-2; D ambiguous. The CDR3 is 13 residues long. The germline CDR1 and CDR2 sequences are MNHNY and SVGAGI (reference sequence). Trimming left V 4 bases short and J 2 bases short, with 8 bases between.

This clonotype turned up a few times. This chain uses TRBV20-1 with TRBJ2-3; TRBD1 aligns across 8 bases. V was pared by 0 bases and J by 1 base, with 6 bases of the junction left unmatched. The CDR3 totals 16 residues. Germline assignment: CDR1 DFQATT and CDR2 SNEGSKA (reference sequence). Written as DNA, the CDR3 is TGCAGTGCTAGAGATCCGGACAGGGTCGGCACAGATACGCAGTATTTT. Translating it yields CSARDPDRVGTDTQYF.

The chain joins TRBV2 to TRBJ2-5, with unresolved D. Germline V gene sequence: CDR1 SNHLY, CDR2 FYNNEI. The CDR3 contains 12 residues. V lost 1 base and J lost 5, with 5 bases in between. The DNA for the CDR3 is TGTGCCAGCAGTGAAGGAGAGGAGACCCAGTACTTC. Translation: CASSEGEETQYF.

This clonotype has more than one count but fewer than ten. The chain combines TRBV29-1 with TRBJ2-5; D perhaps matches TRBD1 (5 bases). Looked up from germline, CDR1 is SQVTM and CDR2 is ANQGSEA. The germline V and J ends were trimmed by 1 base and 9 bases, with 18 bases remaining between them. This CDR3 is 14 amino acids long. The DNA of the CDR3 is TGCAGCGTTGAAGTTGAGTGGGGCTACTTGCCCCAGTACTTC. Translation gives CSVEVEWGYLPQYF.

This clonotype was seen a handful of times. The chain recombines TRBV7-9 with TRBJ1-1; D is ambiguous. The CDR3 contains 12 residues. The germline V gene has CDR1 SEHNR and CDR2 FQNEAQ (reference sequence). Trimming cost V 11 bases and J 6 bases, with 16 bases left between them. CDR3 in DNA: TGTGCCCTAGATGAGGGTCAATCTGAAGCTTTCTTT. Translating it yields CALDEGQSEAFF.

V usage is TRBV6-1 and J usage is TRBJ1-4; 12 nucleotides match TRBD1. This CDR3 region has 15 residues. V was clipped by 5 bases and J by 8 bases; unmatched bases: 6. CDR1 MNHNS and CDR2 SASEGT come from the germline V gene. The CDR3 nucleotides are TGTGCCAGCAGTAGATCGGGACAGGGGGCCGAAAAACTGTTTTTT. Amino acids: CASSRSGQGAEKLFF.

The V and J genes are TRBV6-2 or TRBV6-3 and TRBJ2-3, with D maybe TRBD1 (6 bases). V was cut by 0 bases and J by 2 bases, with 15 bases left in between. Per germline, CDR1 MNHEY and CDR2 SVGEGT. The CDR3 consists of 17 residues. The CDR3 spells CASSYSQRDTNTDTQYF. The CDR3 coding sequence is TGTGCCAGCAGTTACTCGCAAAGGGACACCAACACAGATACGCAGTATTTT.

The V call is TRBV12-3 or TRBV12-4, the J call TRBJ1-1; maybe TRBD1 (5 bases). V was trimmed by 3 bases and J by 8 bases, leaving 10 bases between them. This CDR3 spans 12 amino acids. For the CDR3, the DNA is TGTGCCAGCAGTTTTAGCTCAGGGGAAGCTTTCTTT. Translating it yields CASSFSSGEAFF.

This clonotype has just a few counts. The chain has TRBV25-1 and TRBJ1-2, with D uncertain. The ends were cut back, 8 bases at V and 0 bases at J, with 4 bases in the middle. This CDR3 comprises 11 residues. From germline, CDR1 is MGHDK and CDR2 SYGVNS. This CDR3 reads CASDSNYGYTF. CDR3 nucleotide sequence: TGTGCCAGCGACTCTAACTATGGCTACACCTTC.

In its sample, this clonotype was seen a few times. The chain combines TRBV6-5 with TRBJ2-7; 7 positions agree with TRBD2. Losses at the gene ends were 0 bases for V and 6 bases for J; bases not matched to a gene: 8. The CDR3 totals 15 residues. CDR1 and CDR2 (germline): MNHEY, SVGAGI. The CDR3 DNA sequence: TGTGCCAGCAGTTACTCCTGGACTAGTCGGTCCGAGCAGTACTTC. Amino acid sequence: CASSYSWTSRSEQYF.

This clonotype has just a few counts. CDR3 amino acids: CASSYRGGDQPQHF. CDR3 nucleotide sequence: TGTGCCAGCAGTTACAGGGGTGGTGATCAGCCCCAGCATTTT. This sequence joins TRBV6-5 and TRBJ1-5; tentative D call: TRBD1 (5 bases). The CDR3 spans 14 residues. CDR1 MNHEY and CDR2 SVGAGI come from the germline V gene. Between the trimmed V and J ends, which lost 2 bases and 5 bases, there was a span of 10 bases.

This clonotype was seen a handful of times. J is TRBJ2-3 and V is TRBV9; 12 nucleotides align to TRBD1. Unmatched junction bases numbered 6, after V lost 3 bases and J lost 4 bases. This CDR3 is 16 amino acids long. Germline loops: CDR1 SGDLS, CDR2 YYNGEE. This chain's CDR3 is CASSDPGQGASDTQYF. Here the CDR3 DNA reads TGTGCCAGCAGCGACCCGGGACAGGGGGCTTCAGATACGCAGTATTTT.

The chain uses TRBV9 and TRBJ2-1, with 9 bases that match TRBD2. The CDR3 contains 16 residues. Trimming at V came to 0 bases and at J to 4 bases, leaving 5 bases not matched to a gene. Germline-derived CDR1 and CDR2 are SGDLS and YYNGEE. CDR3 DNA sequence: TGTGCCAGCAGCGTAGGTATAGCGGGAGTGTACAATGAGCAGTTCTTC. Translation: CASSVGIAGVYNEQFF.

This clonotype appeared a few times. The DNA for the CDR3 is TGTGCCAGCAGCTTGGCCCCGGACAGGGAGTACACCGGGGAGCTGTTTTTT. It translates to CASSLAPDREYTGELFF. V usage is TRBV5-5 and J usage is TRBJ2-2; 8 bases are shared with TRBD1. V was clipped by 0 bases and J by 3 bases; unmatched bases: 7. Germline lookup yields CDR1 SGHKS and CDR2 YYEKEE (reference sequence). There are 17 residues in the CDR3.